This T cell receptor (beta chain) was recorded in a study of blood T cell repertoires in COVID-19. Background on the study: Spain, Italy and the United States supplied samples that represented acute and convalescent COVID-19.

Authors' methods: Estimated nucleated cell counts came from reference gene primer amplification. TCRdb's copy holds only in-frame clones and misses some; the assay was immunoSEQ multiplex PCR. That table gives V, J and clone size, and the DNA gave D and trimming. The table lists 80,000 to 100,000 clones, roughly 96% of them singletons, with about 4.5% in the top ten. There are 17 residues in the CDR3. The V and J ends lost 6 bases and 2 bases respectively, with 21 bases between them. Germline V lookup: CDR1 MDHEN, CDR2 SYDVKM. This chain connects TRBV28 to TRBJ2-3, with D possibly matching TRBD1 (6 bases). Sequenced material: peripheral blood. The clonotype comes from a human donor with active COVID-19. The donor label of this sample is uncertain. Here the CDR3 DNA reads TGTGCCAGCAGCCTGTGGGGGCAGGGACCATCCACAGATACGCAGTATTTT. It yields the protein CASSLWGQGPSTDTQYF.